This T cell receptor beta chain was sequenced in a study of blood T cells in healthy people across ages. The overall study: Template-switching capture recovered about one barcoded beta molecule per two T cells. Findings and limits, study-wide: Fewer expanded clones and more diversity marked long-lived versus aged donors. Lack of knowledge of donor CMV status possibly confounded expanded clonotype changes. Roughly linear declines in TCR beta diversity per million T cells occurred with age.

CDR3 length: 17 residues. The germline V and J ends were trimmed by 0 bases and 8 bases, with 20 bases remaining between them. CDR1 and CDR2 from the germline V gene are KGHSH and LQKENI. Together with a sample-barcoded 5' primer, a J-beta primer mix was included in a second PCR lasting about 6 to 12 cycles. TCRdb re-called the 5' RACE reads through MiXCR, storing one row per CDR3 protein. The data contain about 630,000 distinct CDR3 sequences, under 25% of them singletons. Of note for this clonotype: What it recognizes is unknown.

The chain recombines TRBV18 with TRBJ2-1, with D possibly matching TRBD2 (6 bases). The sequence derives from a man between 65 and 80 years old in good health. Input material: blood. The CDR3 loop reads CASSPPVGGKLVDEQFF. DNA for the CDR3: TGTGCCAGCTCACCACCGGTTGGAGGGAAGCTGGTGGATGAGCAGTTCTTC.